These 23 T cell receptor beta chains share one sample of origin, sequenced in a study of early T cells in non-severe SARS-CoV-2 infection. TCRdb called the 5' RACE reads again in MiXCR, with one record for every CDR3 protein. The sample shows tens of thousands of distinct CDR3 sequences, 5.6% of them seen only once. The sequenced sample consisted of whole blood. These receptors were taken from an adult who was a healthcare worker with PCR-confirmed SARS-CoV-2 infection or an uninfected control (not recorded which).

The gene calls are TRBV5-1 and TRBJ2-5; D not resolved. The CDR3 has 11 amino acids. The germline CDR1 and CDR2 sequences are SGHRS and YFSETQ. Trimming cost V 1 base and J 5 bases, with 3 bases left between them. The CDR3 here is CASSLMETQYF. The DNA of the CDR3 is TGCGCCAGCAGCTTGATGGAGACCCAGTACTTC. The variable domain in full, with the rest retrieved from reference TRBV5-1 and TRBJ2-5, is KAGVTQTPRYLIKTRGQQVTLSCSPISGHRSVSWYQQTPGQGLQFLFEYFSETQRNKGNFPGRFSGRQFSNSRSEMNVSTLELGDSALYLCASSLMETQYFGPGTRLLVL.

The chain couples TRBV7-8 to TRBJ2-1; D is unresolved. The V end was cut by 5 bases, the J end by 9 bases, with 14 bases between. The CDR3 sequence is 13 residues long. Germline V gene sequence: CDR1 SGHVS, CDR2 FQNEAQ. CDR3 residues: CASSPSTWGEQFF. The DNA of the CDR3 is TGTGCCAGCAGCCCCTCGACTTGGGGTGAGCAGTTCTTC.

This clonotype was detected a few times. The chain employs TRBV14 and TRBJ2-1; TRBD1 aligns across 9 bases. V lost 8 bases, J lost 8 bases, and 13 bases stayed unmatched. CDR1 is SGHDN and CDR2 is FVKESK in the germline V gene. This CDR3 is built from 15 residues. CDR3 loop: CASRIQGAKGHEQFF. The DNA of the CDR3 is TGTGCCAGCCGAATACAGGGGGCTAAAGGACATGAGCAGTTCTTC.

This clonotype is medium-sized in the sample. This chain links TRBV18 with TRBJ1-5; no clear D gene. V lost 3 bases and J lost 4, with 7 bases in between. CDR3 length equals 13 residues. Germline V gene data show CDR1 as KGHSH and CDR2 as LQKENI. CDR3 DNA: TGTGCCAGCTCACCCTCGGAGAATCAGCCCCAGCATTTT. Translating it yields CASSPSENQPQHF.

This clonotype was picked up many times. The J gene is TRBJ2-7, the V gene TRBV29-1; 8 bases fit TRBD2. V was clipped by 7 bases and J by 2 bases; unmatched bases: 4. The CDR3 extends over 12 amino acids. Germline V gives CDR1 SQVTM, CDR2 ANQGSEA. The CDR3 DNA is TGCAGCGCCCGGGAGGGGCCCTACGAGCAGTACTTC. As protein: CSAREGPYEQYF.

This clonotype was observed at least ten times. The chain couples TRBV7-7 to TRBJ2-5; D might be TRBD2 (6 bases). With 5 bases removed from V and 9 bases from J, the gap between germline ends came to 10 bases. CDR3 length: 11 amino acids. CDR1 and CDR2 (germline): SSHAT, FNYEAQ (reference sequence). The CDR3 region has the DNA TGTGCCAGCAGCCAAACGGGGGCCCAGTACTTC. Translating it yields CASSQTGAQYF.

This clonotype was seen repeatedly, ten times or more. The rearrangement links TRBV5-1 to TRBJ1-1; D unresolved. Per the germline V gene, CDR1 is SGHRS and CDR2 is YFSETQ. This CDR3 comprises 13 residues. V lost 4 bases and J lost 0, with 7 bases in between. In DNA, the CDR3 is TGCGCCAGCAGCGGAGAAATGAACACTGAAGCTTTCTTT. The encoded protein is CASSGEMNTEAFF.

This clonotype was found many times. V is TRBV29-1 and J is TRBJ2-1; TRBD1 agrees at 11 bases. The CDR3 spans 16 residues. With V trimmed by 5 bases and J by 6 bases, 12 bases remained unmatched. Germline lookup yields CDR1 SQVTM and CDR2 ANQGSEA. This CDR3 reads CSVLTTDRGRGNEQFF. CDR3 nucleotide sequence: TGCAGCGTTTTAACCACGGACAGGGGGCGAGGCAATGAGCAGTTCTTC.

This clonotype was seen repeatedly, ten times or more. The rearrangement uses TRBV5-6 and TRBJ1-2; no clear D gene. V lost 4 bases to trimming and J lost 5 bases, with 12 bases between them. Germline-derived CDR1 and CDR2 are SGHDT and YYEEEE. The CDR3 is 13 residues long. CDR3 sequence reads: CASSPAGPYGYTF. The CDR3 nucleotides read TGTGCCAGCAGCCCGGCAGGACCATATGGCTACACCTTC.

This clonotype was recorded at least ten times. The rearrangement uses TRBV3-1 and TRBJ2-6, with D unclear. V lost 3 bases, J lost 4 bases, and 10 bases lay in between. This CDR3 region has 15 residues. The V gene's germline CDR1 is LGHDT and CDR2 YNNKEL (reference sequence). The CDR3 nucleotides are TGTGCCAGCAGCCATGTCTCCGCGGGGGCCAACGTCCTGACTTTC. Translated: CASSHVSAGANVLTF.

This clonotype was seen at least ten times. Sequence at one end of the junction differs from germline and may be a read error. The chain couples TRBV6-1 to TRBJ2-7; 9 bases fit TRBD1. The length of the CDR3 is 15 residues. Germline V gives CDR1 MNHNS, CDR2 SASEGT. In DNA, the CDR3 is TGTGCCAGCAGAGAAGCGGGACAGGGTATCTTTGAGCAGTACTTC. Protein sequence: CASREAGQGIFEQYF.

This clonotype was seen a handful of times. The V gene is TRBV5-1, the J gene TRBJ2-1; no clear D gene. The CDR3 spans 11 residues. Germline CDR1 is SGHRS and CDR2 is YFSETQ. Trimming left V 7 bases short and J 10 bases short, with 12 bases between. The CDR3 loop is CASHRNREQFF. For the CDR3, the DNA is TGCGCCAGCCATAGGAATCGAGAGCAGTTCTTC.

The chain combines TRBV14 with TRBJ1-1; TRBD1 agrees at 11 bases. The germline CDR1 and CDR2 sequences are SGHDN and FVKESK. Trimming cost V 4 bases and J 8 bases; bases outside gene matches: 6. This CDR3 is 14 amino acids long. The CDR3 bases are TGTGCCAGCAGCCTTTGGACAGGGGGCGACGAAGCTTTCTTT. The encoded protein is CASSLWTGGDEAFF. Based on the CDR3 plus reference TRBV14 and TRBJ1-1, the full variable domain is EAGVTQFPSHSVIEKGQTVTLRCDPISGHDNLYWYRRVMGKEIKFLLHFVKESKQDESGMPNNRFLAERTGGTYSTLKVQPAELEDSGVYFCASSLWTGGDEAFFGQGTRLTVV.

This clonotype was observed at least ten times. V usage is TRBV12-3 or TRBV12-4 and J usage is TRBJ1-4; D remains unclear. V lost 8 bases to trimming and J lost 4 bases, with 11 bases between them. The CDR3 runs to 13 residues. The CDR3 nucleotides are TGTGCCAGCGGGCCGGATTTTAATGAAAAACTGTTTTTT. Residues: CASGPDFNEKLFF.

This clonotype was picked up many times. This chain uses TRBV20-1 with TRBJ1-1, with D possibly TRBD1 on 5 matching bases. Looked up from germline, CDR1 is DFQATT and CDR2 is SNEGSKA (reference sequence). CDR3 size: 14 residues. Trimming removed 2 bases from V and 4 bases from J, with 14 bases in between. This CDR3 reads CSARKPGLSTEAFF. The CDR3 coding sequence is TGCAGTGCTAGAAAACCGGGACTGAGCACTGAAGCTTTCTTT.

This clonotype has just a few counts. V gene TRBV4-3 combines with J gene TRBJ2-7; 7 bases are shared with TRBD2. Germline CDR1 and CDR2: LGHNA and YSLEER. The CDR3 is 17 amino acids. Losses at the gene ends were 0 bases for V and 1 base for J; bases not matched to a gene: 9. In DNA, the CDR3 is TGCGCCAGCAGCCAAGATCTCGCCACCGGGGGGTCCTACGAGCAGTACTTC. Translated: CASSQDLATGGSYEQYF.

At least ten counts were recorded for this clonotype. This chain joins TRBV20-1 and TRBJ1-1; 8 positions agree with TRBD1. The V and J ends lost 3 bases and 1 base, in that order; junction bases with no gene match: 10. The CDR3 runs to 16 residues. CDR1 and CDR2 from the germline V gene are DFQATT and SNEGSKA (reference sequence). CDR3 DNA: TGCAGTGCTAGTCACGGGCGGACAGGGCGGAACACTGAAGCTTTCTTT. Its translation: CSASHGRTGRNTEAFF.

This clonotype was observed many times. The V call is TRBV5-1, the J call TRBJ2-7; D unresolved. The V end was cut by 0 bases, the J end by 7 bases, with 11 bases between. The CDR3 extends over 13 amino acids. Per the germline V gene, CDR1 is SGHRS and CDR2 is YFSETQ. CDR3 DNA sequence: TGCGCCAGCAGCTTGGCCGAAAGGTGGGAGCAGTACTTC. It codes for CASSLAERWEQYF.

This clonotype appeared many times. This chain connects TRBV7-8 to TRBJ2-7, with 14 nucleotides matching TRBD2. V lost 3 bases to trimming and J lost 6 bases; unmatched junction nucleotides: 7. Per germline, CDR1 SGHVS and CDR2 FQNEAQ. The CDR3 sequence is 16 residues long. The CDR3 region is CASSFTGLAGGGEQYF. For the CDR3, the DNA is TGTGCCAGCAGCTTTACCGGACTAGCGGGGGGAGGCGAGCAGTACTTC.

This clonotype has at least ten counts. The chain has TRBV12-3 or TRBV12-4 and TRBJ2-1, with D unresolved. The CDR3 loop spans 9 amino acids. Trimming left V 10 bases short and J 9 bases short, with 7 bases between. Written as DNA, the CDR3 is TGTGCCACCCCCAGTGAGCAGTTCTTC. Translating gives CATPSEQFF.

The genes are TRBV2 and TRBJ1-1; TRBD1 agrees at 7 bases. Germline CDR1 SNHLY, CDR2 FYNNEI. V gave up 7 bases and J gave up 0 bases; unmatched junction bases: 8. The CDR3 consists of 15 residues. The CDR3 loop is CASNGQALLNTEAFF. The CDR3 nucleotides are TGTGCCAGCAACGGACAGGCCTTATTGAACACTGAAGCTTTCTTT. Filled out from reference TRBV2 and TRBJ1-1, the complete variable domain reads EPEVTQTPSHQVTQMGQEVILRCVPISNHLYFYWYRQILGQKVEFLVSFYNNEISEKSEIFDDQFSVERPDGSNFTLKIRSTKLEDSAMYFCASNGQALLNTEAFFGQGTRLTVV.

Ten or more counts support this clonotype. V usage is TRBV5-1 and J usage is TRBJ1-3, with D possibly TRBD1 on 6 matching bases. Trimming took off 2 bases at V and 1 base at J, with 19 bases between the two ends. Germline-derived CDR1 and CDR2 are SGHRS and YFSETQ. The CDR3 extends over 18 amino acids. This CDR3 reads CASSLGGAVFSSGNTIYF. As DNA, the CDR3 is TGCGCCAGCAGCTTAGGGGGGGCTGTCTTTTCATCTGGAAACACCATATATTTT.

The chain combines TRBV13 with TRBJ1-4, with 9 positions matching TRBD1. The ends lost 5 bases at V and 3 bases at J; junction bases unmatched: 10. Germline V gene sequence: CDR1 PRHDT, CDR2 FYEKMQ (reference sequence). There are 17 residues in the CDR3. The CDR3 nucleotides read TGTGCCAGCAGCGTCCGGGACAGGGTGCCGGCTAATGAAAAACTGTTTTTT. Its protein is CASSVRDRVPANEKLFF.